The present TCR beta chain was sequenced within a study of blood T cell repertoires in COVID-19 (dated by TCRdb to the early 2020s). Context from the whole study: Samples covering the acute and convalescent phases of COVID-19 were provided by collaborators in the United States, Italy and Spain. Sample metadata almost always included a de-identified subject ID, COVID-19 status, age in years and sex. The repertoires were released in a freely available public database intended as a resource for research on the immune response to SARS-CoV-2. The material from the prospective study consisted of cDNA or gDNA derived from T cells, B-cell-depleted T cells, or PBMCs. HLA class I and class II types, where available, came from metadata supplied by the sample provider rather than from assay-based typing. The samples were drawn from two sources: the first 160 participants of the ongoing ImmuneRACE study, and 1,000 to 1,500 subjects contributed by 6 global collaborators. Subjects who had been exposed to COVID-19, were actively infected with it, or had recovered from it provided the deeply sampled blood TCRbeta repertoires that made up the dataset.

TCRbeta CDR3 regions were amplified from genomic DNA by means of the immunoSEQ Assay, a bias-controlled multiplex PCR. In the source study's methods: The number of nucleated cells in each sample was estimated by amplification of reference gene primers within the assay. Sequence reads were collapsed and filtered to measure the absolute abundance of every unique TCRbeta CDR3 rearrangement. For each sample, productive Simpson clonality was calculated as the square root of Simpson's diversity index over productive rearrangements. The source is immuneACCESS, and TCRdb retained only in-frame sequences with V and J called. Part of the clones is not carried over; for the studies checked, unresolved V genes explain less than half of this, and the remainder is unexplained. For V, J and clone size, that table is used; D and trimming come from the DNA. The sample includes some 83,000 clones, with roughly 80% observed a single time. The ten biggest clones cover about 5.6% of the sample.

Each collaborating institution followed its own protocols to collect whole blood in K2EDTA tubes. For TCRbeta analysis, collaborators shipped samples as frozen whole blood, isolated PBMCs, or DNA extracted from either of those sample types. The germline V gene (reference sequence) provides CDR1 LNHDA and CDR2 SQIVND. Cut back by 5 bases and 0 bases, the V and J ends lie 9 bases apart. There are 14 amino acids in the CDR3, from cysteine to phenylalanine inclusive. Only the CDR3 region is kept as DNA, spanning 42 bases read in frame from base 1. Remarks on this clone: This clone's antigen is unknown. Per-nucleotide qualities are absent, and no much larger clonotype sits a single base away.

Results and caveats for the whole study, not just this receptor: The quantity of clinical and demographic metadata differed by source and by participant and was supplied without curation.

The chain was built from TRBV19 and TRBJ2-3, with the D gene call left open. Sequencing input: peripheral blood. The sequence derives from a man in his 60s with active or convalescent COVID-19. The CDR3 protein is CASSSTTSTDTQYF. The DNA is as follows: TGTGCCAGTAGTTCGACAACTAGCACAGATACGCAGTATTTT.